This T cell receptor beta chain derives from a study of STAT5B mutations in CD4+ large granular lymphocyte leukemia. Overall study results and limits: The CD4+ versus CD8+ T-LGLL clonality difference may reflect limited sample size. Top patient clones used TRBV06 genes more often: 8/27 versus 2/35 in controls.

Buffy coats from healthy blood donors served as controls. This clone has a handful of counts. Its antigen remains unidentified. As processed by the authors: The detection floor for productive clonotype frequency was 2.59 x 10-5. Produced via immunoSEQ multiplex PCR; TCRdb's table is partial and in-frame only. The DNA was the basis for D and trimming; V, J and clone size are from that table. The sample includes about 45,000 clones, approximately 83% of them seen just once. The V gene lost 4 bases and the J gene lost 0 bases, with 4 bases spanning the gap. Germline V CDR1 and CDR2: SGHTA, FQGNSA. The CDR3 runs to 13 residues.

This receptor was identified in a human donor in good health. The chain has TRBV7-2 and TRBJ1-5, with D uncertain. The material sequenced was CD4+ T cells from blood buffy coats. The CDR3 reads CASSWNSNQPQHF. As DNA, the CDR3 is TGTGCCAGCAGCTGGAATAGCAATCAGCCCCAGCATTTT.